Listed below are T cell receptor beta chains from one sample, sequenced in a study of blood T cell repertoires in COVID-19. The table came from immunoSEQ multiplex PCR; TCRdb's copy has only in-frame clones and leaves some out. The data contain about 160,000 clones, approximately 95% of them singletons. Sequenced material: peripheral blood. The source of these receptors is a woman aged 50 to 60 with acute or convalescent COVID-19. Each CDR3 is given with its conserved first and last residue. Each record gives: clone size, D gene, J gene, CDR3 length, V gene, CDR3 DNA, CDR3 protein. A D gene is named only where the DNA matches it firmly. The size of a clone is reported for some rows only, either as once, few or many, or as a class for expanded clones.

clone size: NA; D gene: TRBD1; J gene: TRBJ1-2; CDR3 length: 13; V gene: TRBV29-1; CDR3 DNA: TGCAGCGTTCGGGACAGGGAAGTTGACGGCTACACCTTC; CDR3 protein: CSVRDREVDGYTF
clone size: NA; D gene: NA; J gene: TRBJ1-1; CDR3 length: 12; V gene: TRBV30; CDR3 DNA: TGTGCCTCCGGAGAGGGGGACACTGAAGCTTTCTTT; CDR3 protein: CASGEGDTEAFF
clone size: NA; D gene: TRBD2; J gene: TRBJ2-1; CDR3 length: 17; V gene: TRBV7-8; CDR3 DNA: TGTGCCAGCAGCCCCGGGACTAGCGGGCTCCGCTACAATGAGCAGTTCTTC; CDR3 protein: CASSPGTSGLRYNEQFF
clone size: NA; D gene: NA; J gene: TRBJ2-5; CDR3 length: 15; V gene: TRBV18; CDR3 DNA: TGTGCCAGCTCACCTCGGCGGCTCTATACGGAGACCCAGTACTTC; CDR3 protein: CASSPRRLYTETQYF
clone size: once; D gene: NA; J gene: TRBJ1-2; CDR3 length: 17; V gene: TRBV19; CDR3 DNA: TGTGCCAGTAGTATTTTCTCCTCTCGTGGGGCCTCCGATGGCTACACCTTC; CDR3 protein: CASSIFSSRGASDGYTF
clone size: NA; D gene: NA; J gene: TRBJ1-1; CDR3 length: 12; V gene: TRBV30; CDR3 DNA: TGTGCCTGGAGTGCGGTAGACAGTGAAGCTTTCTTT; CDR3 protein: CAWSAVDSEAFF
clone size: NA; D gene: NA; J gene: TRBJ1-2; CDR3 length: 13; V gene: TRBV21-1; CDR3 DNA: TGTGCCACCCAGGGAAACGGAACCTATGGCTACACCTTC; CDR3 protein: CATQGNGTYGYTF
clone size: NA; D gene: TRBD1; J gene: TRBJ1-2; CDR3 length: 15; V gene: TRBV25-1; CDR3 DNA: TGTGCCAGCAGTGAAATGGACAGGGAAGATTATGGCTACACCTTC; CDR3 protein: CASSEMDREDYGYTF
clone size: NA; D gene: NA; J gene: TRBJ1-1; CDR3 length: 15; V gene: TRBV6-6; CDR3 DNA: TGTGCCAGCAGTCAAACAGGGACTAGTCCTTTTGAAGCTTTCTTT; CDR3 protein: CASSQTGTSPFEAFF
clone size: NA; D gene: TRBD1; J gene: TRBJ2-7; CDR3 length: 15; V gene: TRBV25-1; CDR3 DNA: TGTGCCAGCAGTGACGACAGGGGGACTCCCTACGAGCAGTACTTC; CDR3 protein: CASSDDRGTPYEQYF
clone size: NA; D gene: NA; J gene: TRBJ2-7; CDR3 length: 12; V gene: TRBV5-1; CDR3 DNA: TGCGCCAGCAGCTCAGGGGACTACGAGCAGTACTTC; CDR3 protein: CASSSGDYEQYF
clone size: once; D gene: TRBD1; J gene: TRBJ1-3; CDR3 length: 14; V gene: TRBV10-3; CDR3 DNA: TGTGCCATCAGTGGACAGGGGGCTGGAAACACCATATATTTT; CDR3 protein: CAISGQGAGNTIYF
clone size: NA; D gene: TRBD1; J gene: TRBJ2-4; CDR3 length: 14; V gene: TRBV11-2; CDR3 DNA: TGTGCCAGCAGCCTCGGACAGGGAAAAAACATTCAGTACTTC; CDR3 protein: CASSLGQGKNIQYF
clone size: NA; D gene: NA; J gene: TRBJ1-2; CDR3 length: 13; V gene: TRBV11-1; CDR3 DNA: TGTGCCAGCAGCCGCAGGGGTTACTATGGCTACACCTTC; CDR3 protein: CASSRRGYYGYTF
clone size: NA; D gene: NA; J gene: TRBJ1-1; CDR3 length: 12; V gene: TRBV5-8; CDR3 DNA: TGTGCCAGCAGGAGAGTGAACACTGAAGCTTTCTTT; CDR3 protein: CASRRVNTEAFF
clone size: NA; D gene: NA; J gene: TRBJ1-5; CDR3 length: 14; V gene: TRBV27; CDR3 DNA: TGTGCCAGCAGTATGAGAGCGCTAGGTCAGCCCCAGCATTTT; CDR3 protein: CASSMRALGQPQHF
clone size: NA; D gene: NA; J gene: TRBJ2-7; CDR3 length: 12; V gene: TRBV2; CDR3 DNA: TGTGCCAGCAGTGTAAGGGCGGGCGAGCAGTACTTC; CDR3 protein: CASSVRAGEQYF
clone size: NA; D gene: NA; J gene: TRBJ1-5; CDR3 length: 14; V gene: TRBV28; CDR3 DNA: TGTGCCAGCAGTCTAAGGGGTAGAGGCCAGCCCCAGCATTTT; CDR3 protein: CASSLRGRGQPQHF